Sequencing of this T cell receptor beta chain was carried out in a study of shared clonotypes between healthy human individuals. Overall study context: Serving as donors were a couple of women and a few men, whose ages spanned 18 to 49.

This clone turned up a few times. Germline loops: CDR1 SSHAT, CDR2 FNYEAQ (reference sequence). The CDR3 contains 13 residues. The V end lost 4 bases, the J end lost 2 bases, and 7 bases lay between the germline ends. The repertoire was sequenced with immunoSEQ multiplex PCR; TCRdb's copy has only in-frame clones and lacks some. Of about 710,000 clones in the sample, roughly 72% were seen once. The sequence was collected from a woman in her 30s in good health. The V call is TRBV7-7, the J call TRBJ2-3; weak D call: TRBD2 (5 bases). The sequenced sample consisted of memory CD4+ T cells sorted from blood. The sample's subset: CD45RA-negative fraction. The CDR3 coding sequence is TGTGCCAGCAGCTCCGGGAACACAGATACGCAGTATTTT. Protein sequence: CASSSGNTDTQYF.